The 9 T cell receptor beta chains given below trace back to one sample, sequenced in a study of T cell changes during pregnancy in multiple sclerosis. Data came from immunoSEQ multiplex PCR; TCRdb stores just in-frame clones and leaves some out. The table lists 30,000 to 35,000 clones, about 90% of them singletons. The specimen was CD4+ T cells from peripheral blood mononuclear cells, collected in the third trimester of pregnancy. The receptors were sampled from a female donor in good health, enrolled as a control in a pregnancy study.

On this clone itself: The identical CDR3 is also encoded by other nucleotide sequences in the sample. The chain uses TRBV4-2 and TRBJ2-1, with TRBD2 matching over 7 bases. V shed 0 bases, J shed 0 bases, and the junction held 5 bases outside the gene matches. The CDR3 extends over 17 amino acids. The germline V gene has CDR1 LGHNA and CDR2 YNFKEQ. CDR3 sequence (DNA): TGTGCCAGCAGCCAAGATTTAGGCGGGAGCTCCTACAATGAGCAGTTCTTC. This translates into CASSQDLGGSSYNEQFF.

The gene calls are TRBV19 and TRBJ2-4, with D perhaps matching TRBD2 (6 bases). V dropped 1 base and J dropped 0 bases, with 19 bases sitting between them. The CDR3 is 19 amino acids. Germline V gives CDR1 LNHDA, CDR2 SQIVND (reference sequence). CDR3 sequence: CASSIGAGLGSKAKNIQYF. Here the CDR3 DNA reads TGTGCCAGTAGTATAGGGGCGGGACTGGGGTCGAAAGCCAAAAACATTCAGTACTTC.

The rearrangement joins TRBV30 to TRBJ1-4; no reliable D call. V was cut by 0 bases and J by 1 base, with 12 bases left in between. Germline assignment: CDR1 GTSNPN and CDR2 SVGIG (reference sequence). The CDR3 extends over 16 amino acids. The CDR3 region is CAWSVSARRTNEKLFF. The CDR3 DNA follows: TGTGCCTGGAGTGTTTCCGCGAGGAGAACTAATGAAAAACTGTTTTTT.

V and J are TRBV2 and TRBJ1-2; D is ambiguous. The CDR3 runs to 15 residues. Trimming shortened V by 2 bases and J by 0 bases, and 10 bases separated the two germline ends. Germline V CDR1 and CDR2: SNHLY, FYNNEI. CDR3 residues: CASSELAEANYGYTF. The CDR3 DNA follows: TGTGCCAGCAGTGAATTGGCCGAAGCTAACTATGGCTACACCTTC.

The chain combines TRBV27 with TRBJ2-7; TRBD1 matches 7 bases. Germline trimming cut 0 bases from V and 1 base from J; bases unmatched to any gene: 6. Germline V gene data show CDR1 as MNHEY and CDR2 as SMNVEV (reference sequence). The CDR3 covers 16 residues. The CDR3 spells CASSLSGQPISYEQYF. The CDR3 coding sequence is TGTGCCAGCAGTTTATCGGGACAGCCAATATCCTACGAGCAGTACTTC.

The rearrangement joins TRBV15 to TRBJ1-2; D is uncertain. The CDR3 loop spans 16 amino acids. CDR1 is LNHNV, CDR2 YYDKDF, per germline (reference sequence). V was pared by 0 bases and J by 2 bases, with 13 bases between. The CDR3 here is CATSRDEGNVNYGYTF. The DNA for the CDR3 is TGTGCCACCAGCAGAGATGAGGGTAACGTGAACTATGGCTACACCTTC.

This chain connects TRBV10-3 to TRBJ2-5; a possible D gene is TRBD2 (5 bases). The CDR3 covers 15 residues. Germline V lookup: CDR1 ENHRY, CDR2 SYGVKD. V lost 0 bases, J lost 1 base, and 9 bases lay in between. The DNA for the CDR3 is TGTGCCATCAGTGAGTCGGGAGTGACCCAAGAGACCCAGTACTTC. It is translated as CAISESGVTQETQYF.

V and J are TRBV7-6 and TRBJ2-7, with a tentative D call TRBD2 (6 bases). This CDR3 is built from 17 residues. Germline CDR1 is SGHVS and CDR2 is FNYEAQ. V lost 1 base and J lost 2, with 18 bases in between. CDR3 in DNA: TGTGCCAGCAGCTTAGGTAATGGTGCGGGGCAGACCTACGAGCAGTACTTC. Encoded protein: CASSLGNGAGQTYEQYF.

CDR3 coding DNA: TGTGCCAGCCACGTAAACAGGGGCCCCTATGGCTACACCTTC. Amino acid sequence: CASHVNRGPYGYTF. The chain recombines TRBV19 with TRBJ1-2; TRBD1 matches 7 bases. This CDR3 comprises 14 residues. CDR1 is LNHDA, CDR2 SQIVND, per germline (reference sequence). Unmatched junction bases numbered 11, after V lost 9 bases and J lost 4 bases. Full variable domain (remainder filled in from reference TRBV19 and TRBJ1-2): DGGITQSPKYLFRKEGQNVTLSCEQNLNHDAMYWYRQDPGQGLRLIYYSQIVNDFQKGDIAEGYSVSREKKESFPLTVTSAQKNPTAFYLCASHVNRGPYGYTFGSGTRLTVV.